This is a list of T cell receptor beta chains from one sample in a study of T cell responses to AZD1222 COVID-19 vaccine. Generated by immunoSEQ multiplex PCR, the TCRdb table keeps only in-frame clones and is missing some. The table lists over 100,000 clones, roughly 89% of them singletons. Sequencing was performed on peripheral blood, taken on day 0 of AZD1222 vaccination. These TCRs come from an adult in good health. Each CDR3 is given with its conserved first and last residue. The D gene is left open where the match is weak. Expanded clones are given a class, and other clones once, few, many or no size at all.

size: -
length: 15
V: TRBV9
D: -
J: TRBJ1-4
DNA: TGTGCCAGCAGCCTCGGCCCCGGGACCAGTGAAAAACTGTTTTTT
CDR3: CASSLGPGTSEKLFF

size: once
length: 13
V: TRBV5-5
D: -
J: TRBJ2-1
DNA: TGTGCCAGCAGCTTGGGCGTCTACAATGAGCAGTTCTTC
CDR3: CASSLGVYNEQFF

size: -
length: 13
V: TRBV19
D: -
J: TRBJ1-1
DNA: TGTGCCAGTAAAGATCTCGGAAACACTGAAGCTTTCTTT
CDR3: CASKDLGNTEAFF

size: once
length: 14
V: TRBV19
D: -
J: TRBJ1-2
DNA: TGTGCCAGTAGTATAGGACAGGACAGCTATGGCTACACCTTC
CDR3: CASSIGQDSYGYTF

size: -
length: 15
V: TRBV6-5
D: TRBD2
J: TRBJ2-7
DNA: TGTGCCAGCAGTCAACTAGCGGGGGAAACCTACGAGCAGTACTTC
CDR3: CASSQLAGETYEQYF

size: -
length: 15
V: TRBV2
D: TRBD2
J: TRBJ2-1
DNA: TGTGCCAGCAGGGGGACTAGCGGGGATAACAATGAGCAGTTCTTC
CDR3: CASRGTSGDNNEQFF

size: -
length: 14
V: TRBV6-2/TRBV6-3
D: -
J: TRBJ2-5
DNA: TGTGCCAGCAGTTACGGGGGGAGTCAAGAGACCCAGTACTTC
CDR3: CASSYGGSQETQYF

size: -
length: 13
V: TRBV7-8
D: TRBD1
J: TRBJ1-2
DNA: TGTGCCAGCAGTTCCGACAGGGGCGGGGGCTACACCTTC
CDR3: CASSSDRGGGYTF

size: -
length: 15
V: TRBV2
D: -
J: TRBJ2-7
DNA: TGTGCCAGCAGTGAAGATTCGGGGGTTGGTCTCGAGCAGTACTTC
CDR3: CASSEDSGVGLEQYF

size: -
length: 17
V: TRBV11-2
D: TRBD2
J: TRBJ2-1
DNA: TGTGCCAGCAGCCCCGGCCTGACTAGCGGGGCTTCCAATGAGCAGTTCTTC
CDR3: CASSPGLTSGASNEQFF

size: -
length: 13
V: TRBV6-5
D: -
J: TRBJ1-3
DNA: TGTGCCAGCAGAAGGGAGGCTGGAAACACCATATATTTT
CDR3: CASRREAGNTIYF

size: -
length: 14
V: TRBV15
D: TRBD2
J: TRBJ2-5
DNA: TGTGCCACCAGCGACCCGGGACCGGGGAGGGCCCAGTACTTC
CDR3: CATSDPGPGRAQYF

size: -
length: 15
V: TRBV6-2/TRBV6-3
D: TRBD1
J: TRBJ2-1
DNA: TGTGCCAGCAGTTACGAGACAGGGTGGACCAATGAGCAGTTCTTC
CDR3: CASSYETGWTNEQFF

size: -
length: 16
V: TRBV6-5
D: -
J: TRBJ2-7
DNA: TGTGCCAGCAGTTTTCCCGGTGGGGGACCTAACTACGAGCAGTACTTC
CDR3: CASSFPGGGPNYEQYF

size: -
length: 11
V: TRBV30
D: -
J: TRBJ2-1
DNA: TGTGCCTACCCCGGGGGTGGAGAGCAGTTCTTC
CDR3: CAYPGGGEQFF

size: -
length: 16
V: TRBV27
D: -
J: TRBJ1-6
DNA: TGTGCCAGCAGTACAGGGCAGGTCATGAACAATTCACCCCTCCACTTT
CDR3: CASSTGQVMNNSPLHF

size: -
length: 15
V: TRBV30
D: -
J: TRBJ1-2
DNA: TGTGCCTGGAGTAAGGCGGTCGATCCTAACTATGGCTACACCTTC
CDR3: CAWSKAVDPNYGYTF

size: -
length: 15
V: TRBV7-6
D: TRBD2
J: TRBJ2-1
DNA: TGTGCCAGCAGCTCCCGGGGGGGCTTGAACAATGAGCAGTTCTTC
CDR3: CASSSRGGLNNEQFF

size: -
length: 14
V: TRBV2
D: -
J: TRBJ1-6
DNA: TGTGCAAGCACAACCCGGGGCGATAATTCACCCCTCCACTTT
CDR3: CASTTRGDNSPLHF

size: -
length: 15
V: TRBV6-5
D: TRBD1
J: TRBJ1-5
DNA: TGTGCCAGCATCATAAATACAGGGGGCGGCCAGCCCCAGCATTTT
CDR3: CASIINTGGGQPQHF

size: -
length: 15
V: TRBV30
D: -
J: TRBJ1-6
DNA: TGTGCCTGGGGACTGCCGGGAGAAAGGAATTCACCCCTCCACTTT
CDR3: CAWGLPGERNSPLHF

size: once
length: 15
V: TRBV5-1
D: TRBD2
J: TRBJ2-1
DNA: TGCGCCAGCAGCTTGTACGGCGGGGGGGCAAATGAGCAGTTCTTC
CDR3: CASSLYGGGANEQFF

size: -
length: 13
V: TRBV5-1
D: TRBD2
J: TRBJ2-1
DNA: TGCGCCAGCAGCTCCCTCGGGGGGAATGAGCAGTTCTTC
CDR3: CASSSLGGNEQFF

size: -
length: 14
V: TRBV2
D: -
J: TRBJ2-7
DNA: TGTGCCAGCAGTAGGGACCCTCCGGCCTACGAGCAGTACTTC
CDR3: CASSRDPPAYEQYF

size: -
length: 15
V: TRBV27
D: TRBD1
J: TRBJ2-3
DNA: TGTGCCAGCAGCGGGACAGAAACTAGCACAGATACGCAGTATTTT
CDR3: CASSGTETSTDTQYF

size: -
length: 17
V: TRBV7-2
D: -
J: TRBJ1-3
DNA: TGTGCCAGCAGCTTACGACCGGGGGGCGCGGGTGGAAACACCATATATTTT
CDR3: CASSLRPGGAGGNTIYF

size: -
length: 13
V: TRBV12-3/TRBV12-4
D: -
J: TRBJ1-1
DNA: TGTGCCAGCAGTTTAGAAGGGAACGCTGAAGCTTTCTTT
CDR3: CASSLEGNAEAFF

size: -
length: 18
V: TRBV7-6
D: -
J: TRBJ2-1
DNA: TGTGCCAGCAGCTTAGCGGCTAGTTGGGGGGTCACCTACAATGAGCAGTTCTTC
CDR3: CASSLAASWGVTYNEQFF

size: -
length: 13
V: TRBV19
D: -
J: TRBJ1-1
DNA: TGTGCCAGTAGTATAGAGCGGAGCACTGAAGCTTTCTTT
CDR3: CASSIERSTEAFF

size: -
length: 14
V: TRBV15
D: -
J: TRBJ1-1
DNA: TGTGCCACCAGCAGCGACGGGAGAGACACTGAAGCTTTCTTT
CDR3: CATSSDGRDTEAFF

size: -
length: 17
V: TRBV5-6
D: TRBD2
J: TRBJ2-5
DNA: TGTGCCAGCAGTTCCCCCCGACTAGCGGGGCGGCAAGAGACCCAGTACTTC
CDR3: CASSSPRLAGRQETQYF

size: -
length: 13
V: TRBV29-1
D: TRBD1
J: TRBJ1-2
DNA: TGCAGCGCTTCGACAGGGGACAACTATGGCTACACCTTC
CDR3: CSASTGDNYGYTF

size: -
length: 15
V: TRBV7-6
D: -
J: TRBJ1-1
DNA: TGTGCCAGCAGCTTAGACGGATCTCGGGGCACTGAAGCTTTCTTT
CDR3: CASSLDGSRGTEAFF

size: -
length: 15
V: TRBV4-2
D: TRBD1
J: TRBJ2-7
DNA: TGTGCCAGCAGCCAAAACTGGGACAGTTCCTACGAGCAGTACTTC
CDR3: CASSQNWDSSYEQYF

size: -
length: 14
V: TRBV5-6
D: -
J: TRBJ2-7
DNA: TGTGCCAGCAGCTTGGCGGGAATGACCTACGAGCAGTACTTC
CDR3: CASSLAGMTYEQYF

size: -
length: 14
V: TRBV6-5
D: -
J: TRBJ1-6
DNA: TGTGCCAGCAGACCTGATACAGGGCGCTCACCCCTCCACTTT
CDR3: CASRPDTGRSPLHF

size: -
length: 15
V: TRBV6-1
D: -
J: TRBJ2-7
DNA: TGTGCCAGCAGTGAGGTTGGAGGGATTACCTACGAGCAGTACTTC
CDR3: CASSEVGGITYEQYF

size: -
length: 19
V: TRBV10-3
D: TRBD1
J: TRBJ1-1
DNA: TGTGCCATCAGTGGGACAGGGTTAAGGTCTTCTCCCGCGAACACTGAAGCTTTCTTT
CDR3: CAISGTGLRSSPANTEAFF

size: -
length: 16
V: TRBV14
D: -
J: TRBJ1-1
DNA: TGTGCCAGCAGCCAAGGCGGGTTTTTATTGAACACTGAAGCTTTCTTT
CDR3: CASSQGGFLLNTEAFF

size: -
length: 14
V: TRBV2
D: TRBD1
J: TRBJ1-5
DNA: TGTGCCAGCAGGAGACAGGGACTCAATCAGTCCCAGCATTTT
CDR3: CASRRQGLNQSQHF

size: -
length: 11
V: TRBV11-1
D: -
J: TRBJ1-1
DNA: TGTGCCAGCAGCTTAGAAAATGAAGCTTTCTTT
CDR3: CASSLENEAFF

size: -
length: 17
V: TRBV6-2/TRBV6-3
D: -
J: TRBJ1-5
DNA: TGTGCCAGCAGTTATTTACGGGACGGGGGTCGCGTCCGGCCCCAGCATTTT
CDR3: CASSYLRDGGRVRPQHF

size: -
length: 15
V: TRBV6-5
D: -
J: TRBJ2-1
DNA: TGTGCCAGCTCAACGAGGGGGGGCCTTGGTTATGAGCAGTTCTTC
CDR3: CASSTRGGLGYEQFF